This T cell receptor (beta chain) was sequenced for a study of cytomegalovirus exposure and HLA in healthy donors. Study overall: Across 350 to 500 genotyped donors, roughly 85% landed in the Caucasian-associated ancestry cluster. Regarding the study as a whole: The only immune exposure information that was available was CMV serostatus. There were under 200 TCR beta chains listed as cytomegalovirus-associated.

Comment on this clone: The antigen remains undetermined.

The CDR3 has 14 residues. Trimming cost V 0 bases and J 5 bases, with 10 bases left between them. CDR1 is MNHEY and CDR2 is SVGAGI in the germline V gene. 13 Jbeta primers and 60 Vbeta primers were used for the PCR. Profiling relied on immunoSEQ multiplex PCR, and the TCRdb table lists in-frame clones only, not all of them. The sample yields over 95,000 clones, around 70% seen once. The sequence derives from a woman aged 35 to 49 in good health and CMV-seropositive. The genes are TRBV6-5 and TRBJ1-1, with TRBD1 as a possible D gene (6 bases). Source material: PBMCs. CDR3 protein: CASSYSPGVTEAFF. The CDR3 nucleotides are TGTGCCAGCAGTTACTCCCCAGGGGTGACTGAAGCTTTCTTT.